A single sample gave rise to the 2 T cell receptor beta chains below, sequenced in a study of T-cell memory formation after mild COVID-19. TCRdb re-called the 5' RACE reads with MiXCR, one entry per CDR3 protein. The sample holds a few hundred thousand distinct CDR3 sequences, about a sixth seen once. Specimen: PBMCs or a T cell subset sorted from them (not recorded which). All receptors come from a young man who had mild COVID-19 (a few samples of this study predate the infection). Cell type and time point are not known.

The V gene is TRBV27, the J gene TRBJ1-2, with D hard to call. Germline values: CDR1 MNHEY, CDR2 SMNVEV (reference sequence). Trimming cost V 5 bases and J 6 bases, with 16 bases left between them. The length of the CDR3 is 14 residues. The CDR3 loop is CASSPFLGGDGYTF. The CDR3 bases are TGTGCCAGCAGTCCATTCCTAGGTGGGGATGGCTACACCTTC.

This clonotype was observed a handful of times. In nucleotides, the CDR3 is TGTGCCAGCAGCCCGGGACATGGAGCTTTCTTT. This encodes CASSPGHGAFF. The chain uses TRBV27 and TRBJ1-1, with a weak D call TRBD1 (6 bases). This CDR3 has 11 residues. Germline V gene data show CDR1 as MNHEY and CDR2 as SMNVEV (reference sequence). Trimming removed 6 bases at V and 10 bases at J, with 12 bases between.